The entry below gives a single T cell receptor beta chain sequence along with its context. Its antigen is unidentified. TCRdb's copy holds only in-frame clones and misses some; the assay was immunoSEQ multiplex PCR. This repertoire shows over 10,000 clones, 88% found once; its top ten account for 3.5%. This specimen belongs to a study of lymphopenia after photon versus proton radiotherapy. Study observations and caveats: Relative stability marked proton patients; photon patients lost diversity and naive cells. Post-nadir diversity loss with photons came from oligoclonal expansion, particularly CD8+ Temra cells.

Germline-derived CDR1 and CDR2 are SGHRS and YFSETQ. The CDR3 covers 13 residues. V shed 2 bases, J shed 4 bases, and the junction held 1 base outside the gene matches. The TCR was taken from a man aged 55 to 70 with pancreatic cancer. This specimen was peripheral blood, taken from a patient treated with photon-based radiotherapy. The chain uses TRBV5-1 and TRBJ1-1, with 8 nucleotides matching TRBD1. The CDR3 protein is CASSLQGGTEAFF. The CDR3 coding sequence is TGCGCCAGCAGCTTACAGGGGGGCACTGAAGCTTTCTTT. Looking up the rest from reference TRBV5-1 and TRBJ1-1 gives the full variable domain: KAGVTQTPRYLIKTRGQQVTLSCSPISGHRSVSWYQQTPGQGLQFLFEYFSETQRNKGNFPGRFSGRQFSNSRSEMNVSTLELGDSALYLCASSLQGGTEAFFGQGTRLTVV.